This TCR beta chain derives from a study of vaccination effects on CD4 cells after COVID-19. The V end was cut by 2 bases, the J end by 4 bases, with 8 bases between. The CDR3 contains 13 residues. Germline loops: CDR1 SEHNR, CDR2 FQNEAQ (reference sequence). Prior to sequencing, the ViraFEST assay stimulated PBMC with viral peptide pools, which expanded the antigen-specific CD4+ T cells. Following an approximately eleven-day culture, CD4+ T cells were purified. Every participant took two doses of the BNT162b2 or mRNA-1273 vaccine. All vaccine recipients tested negative for nucleocapsid antibodies and had never contracted SARS-CoV-2 infection. The table came from immunoSEQ multiplex PCR; TCRdb's copy has only in-frame clones and leaves some out. The sample has approximately 83,000 clones, 60% to 85% seen once. This clone was seen a few times. Its antigen remains unidentified.

The source material was CD4+ T cells from PBMCs cultured with HCoV-OC43 spike peptides, sampled after COVID-19 vaccination. As for subset: HCoV-OC43 spike overlapping peptide pool stimulation. The clonotype originates from a human donor who received a COVID-19 vaccine. This chain joins TRBV7-9 and TRBJ1-2; D is possibly TRBD1 (5 bases). CDR3 DNA sequence: TGTGCCAGCAGCTTACCAGGGAGCTATGGCTACACCTTC. This encodes CASSLPGSYGYTF.